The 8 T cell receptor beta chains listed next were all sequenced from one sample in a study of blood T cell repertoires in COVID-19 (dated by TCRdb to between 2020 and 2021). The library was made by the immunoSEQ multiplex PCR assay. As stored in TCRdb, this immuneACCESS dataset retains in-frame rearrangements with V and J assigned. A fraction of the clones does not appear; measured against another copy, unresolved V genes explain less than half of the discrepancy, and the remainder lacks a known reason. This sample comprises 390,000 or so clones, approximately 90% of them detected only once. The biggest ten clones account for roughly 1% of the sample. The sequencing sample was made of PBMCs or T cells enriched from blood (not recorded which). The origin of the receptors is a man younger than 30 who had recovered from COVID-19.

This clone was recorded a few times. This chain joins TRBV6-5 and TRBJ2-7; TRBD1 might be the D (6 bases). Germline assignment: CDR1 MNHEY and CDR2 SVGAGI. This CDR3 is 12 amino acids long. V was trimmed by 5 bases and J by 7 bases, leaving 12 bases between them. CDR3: CASSTLGGEQYF. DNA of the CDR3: TGTGCCAGCAGTACACTAGGGGGAGAGCAGTACTTC.

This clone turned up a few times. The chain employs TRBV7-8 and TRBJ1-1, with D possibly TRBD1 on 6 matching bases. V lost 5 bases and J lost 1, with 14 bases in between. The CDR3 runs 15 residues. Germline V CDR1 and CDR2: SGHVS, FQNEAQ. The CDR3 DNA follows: TGTGCCAGCAGCGGAAAGGGGGGGACGAACACTGAAGCTTTCTTT. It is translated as CASSGKGGTNTEAFF.

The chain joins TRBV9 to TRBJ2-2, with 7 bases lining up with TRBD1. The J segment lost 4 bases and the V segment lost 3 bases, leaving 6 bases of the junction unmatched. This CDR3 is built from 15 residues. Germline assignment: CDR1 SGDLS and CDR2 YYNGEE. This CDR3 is CASSAGTAGTGELFF. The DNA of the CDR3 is TGTGCCAGCAGCGCCGGGACAGCAGGCACCGGGGAGCTGTTTTTT. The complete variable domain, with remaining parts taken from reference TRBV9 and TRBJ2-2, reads DSGVTQTPKHLITATGQRVTLRCSPRSGDLSVYWYQQSLDQGLQFLIQYYNGEERAKGNILERFSAQQFPDLHSELNLSSLELGDSALYFCASSAGTAGTGELFFGEGSRLTVL.

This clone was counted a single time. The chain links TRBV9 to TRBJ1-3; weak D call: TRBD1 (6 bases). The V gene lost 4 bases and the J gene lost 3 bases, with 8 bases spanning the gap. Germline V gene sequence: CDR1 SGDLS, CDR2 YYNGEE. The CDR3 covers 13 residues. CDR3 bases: TGTGCCAGCAGCACAGGGTATGGAAACACCATATATTTT. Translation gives CASSTGYGNTIYF.

The CDR3 here is CAISEDRTGANVLTF. The DNA of the CDR3 is TGTGCCATCAGTGAGGACAGGACTGGGGCCAACGTCCTGACTTTC. The rearrangement joins TRBV10-3 to TRBJ2-6; D may be TRBD1 (6 bases). With 2 bases removed from V and 2 bases from J, the gap between germline ends came to 7 bases. There are 15 residues in the CDR3. Germline V gene sequence: CDR1 ENHRY, CDR2 SYGVKD.

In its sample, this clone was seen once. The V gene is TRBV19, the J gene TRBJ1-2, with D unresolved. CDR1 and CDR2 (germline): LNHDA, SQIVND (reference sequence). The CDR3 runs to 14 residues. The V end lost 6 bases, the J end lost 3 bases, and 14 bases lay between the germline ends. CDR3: CASRNPWADYGYTF. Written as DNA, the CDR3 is TGTGCCAGTAGAAACCCTTGGGCAGACTATGGCTACACCTTC.

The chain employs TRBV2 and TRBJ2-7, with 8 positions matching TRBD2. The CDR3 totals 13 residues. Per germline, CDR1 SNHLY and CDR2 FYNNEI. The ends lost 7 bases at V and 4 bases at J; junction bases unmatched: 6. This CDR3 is CASTGLGLYEQYF. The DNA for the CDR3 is TGTGCCAGCACGGGACTAGGGCTATACGAGCAGTACTTC.

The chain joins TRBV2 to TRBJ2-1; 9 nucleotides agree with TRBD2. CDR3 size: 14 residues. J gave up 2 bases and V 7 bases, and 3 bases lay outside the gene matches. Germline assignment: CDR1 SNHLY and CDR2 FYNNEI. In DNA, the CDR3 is TGTGCCAGCACGGGCGGGAGGGCCTACAATGAGCAGTTCTTC. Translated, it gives CASTGGRAYNEQFF.